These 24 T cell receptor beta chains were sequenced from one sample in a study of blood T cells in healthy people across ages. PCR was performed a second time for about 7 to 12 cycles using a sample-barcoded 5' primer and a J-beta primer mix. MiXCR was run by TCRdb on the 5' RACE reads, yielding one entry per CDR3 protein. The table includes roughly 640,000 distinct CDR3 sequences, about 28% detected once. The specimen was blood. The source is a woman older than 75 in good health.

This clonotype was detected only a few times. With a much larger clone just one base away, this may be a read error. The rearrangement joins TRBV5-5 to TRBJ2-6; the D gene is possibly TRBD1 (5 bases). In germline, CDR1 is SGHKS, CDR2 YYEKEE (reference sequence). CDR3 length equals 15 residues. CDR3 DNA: TGTGCCAGCAGCCTAGACAGCTCTGGGGCCAACGTCCGGACTTTC. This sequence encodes CASSLDSSGANVRTF.

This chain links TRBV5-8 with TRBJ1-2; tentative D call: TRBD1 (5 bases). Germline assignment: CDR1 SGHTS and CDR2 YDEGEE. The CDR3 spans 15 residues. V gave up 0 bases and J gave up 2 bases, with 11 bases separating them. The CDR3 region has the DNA TGTGCCAGCAGCTTGGGTGGGACCATCAACTATGGCTACACCTTC. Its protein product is CASSLGGTINYGYTF.

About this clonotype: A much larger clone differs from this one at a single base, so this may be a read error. CDR3 in amino acids: CSALSETAYNEQYF. The CDR3 nucleotides are TGCAGTGCTCTCTCCGAGACTGCCTACAATGAGCAGTACTTC. The rearrangement links TRBV20-1 to TRBJ2-4; D not certain. V lost 5 bases and J 13 bases, leaving 24 bases between the germline ends. The CDR3 consists of 14 residues. The germline gives CDR1 DFQATT, CDR2 SNEGSKA (reference sequence).

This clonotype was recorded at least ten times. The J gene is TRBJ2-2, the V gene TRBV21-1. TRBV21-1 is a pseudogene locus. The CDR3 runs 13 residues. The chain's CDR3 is CASSAYNTGELFF. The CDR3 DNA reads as TGTGCCAGCAGCGCCTATAACACCGGGGAGCTGTTTTTT.

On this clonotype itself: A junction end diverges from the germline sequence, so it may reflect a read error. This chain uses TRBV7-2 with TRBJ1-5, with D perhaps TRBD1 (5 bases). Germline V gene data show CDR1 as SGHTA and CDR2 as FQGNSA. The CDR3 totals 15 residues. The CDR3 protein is CVSSLVIGVNQPQHF. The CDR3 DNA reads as TGTGTCAGCAGCTTAGTTATAGGGGTAAATCAGCCCCAGCATTTT.

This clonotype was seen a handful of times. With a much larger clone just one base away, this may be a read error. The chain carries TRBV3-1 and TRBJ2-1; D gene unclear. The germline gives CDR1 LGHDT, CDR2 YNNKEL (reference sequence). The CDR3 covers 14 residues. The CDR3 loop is CTSSQEIHANEQFF. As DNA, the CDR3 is TGTACCAGCAGCCAAGAGATACACGCCAATGAGCAGTTCTTC.

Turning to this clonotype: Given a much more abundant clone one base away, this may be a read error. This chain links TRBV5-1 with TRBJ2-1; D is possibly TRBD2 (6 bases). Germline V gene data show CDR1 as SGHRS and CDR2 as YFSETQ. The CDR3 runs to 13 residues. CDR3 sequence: CASRVAGNNEQFF. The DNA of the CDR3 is TGCGCCAGCAGAGTTGCGGGGAACAACGAGCAGTTCTTC.

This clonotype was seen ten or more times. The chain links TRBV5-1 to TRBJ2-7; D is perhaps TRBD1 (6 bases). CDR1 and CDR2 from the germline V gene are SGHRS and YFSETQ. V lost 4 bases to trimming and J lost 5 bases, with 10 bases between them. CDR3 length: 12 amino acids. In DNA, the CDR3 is TGCGCCAGCAGCACGGACAGAGACGAGCAGTACTTC. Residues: CASSTDRDEQYF.

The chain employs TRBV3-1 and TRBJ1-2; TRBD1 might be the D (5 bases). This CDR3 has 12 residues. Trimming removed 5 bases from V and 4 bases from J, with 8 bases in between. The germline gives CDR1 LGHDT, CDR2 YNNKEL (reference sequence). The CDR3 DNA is TGTGCCAGCAGCGGGGGAGTCTATGGCTACACCTTC. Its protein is CASSGGVYGYTF.

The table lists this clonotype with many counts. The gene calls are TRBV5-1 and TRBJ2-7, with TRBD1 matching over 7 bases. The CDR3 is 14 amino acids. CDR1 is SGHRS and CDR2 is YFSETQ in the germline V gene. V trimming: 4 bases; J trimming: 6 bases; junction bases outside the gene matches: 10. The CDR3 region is CASSPREGGGEQYF. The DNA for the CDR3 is TGCGCCAGCAGCCCCAGGGAAGGGGGCGGCGAGCAGTACTTC. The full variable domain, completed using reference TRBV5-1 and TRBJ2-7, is KAGVTQTPRYLIKTRGQQVTLSCSPISGHRSVSWYQQTPGQGLQFLFEYFSETQRNKGNFPGRFSGRQFSNSRSEMNVSTLELGDSALYLCASSPREGGGEQYFGPGTRLTVT.

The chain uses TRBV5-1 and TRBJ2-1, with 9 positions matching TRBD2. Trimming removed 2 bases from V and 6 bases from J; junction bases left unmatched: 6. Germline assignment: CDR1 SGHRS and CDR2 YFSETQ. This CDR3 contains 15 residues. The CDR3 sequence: CASSFRTSETNEQFF. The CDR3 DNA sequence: TGCGCCAGCAGCTTCCGGACTAGCGAGACCAATGAGCAGTTCTTC.

Written as DNA, the CDR3 is TGCGCCAGCAGCTTGGAAGGCGGACAGGGGGCGTGGGATACGCAGTATTTT. Its translation: CASSLEGGQGAWDTQYF. The chain recombines TRBV5-1 with TRBJ2-3, with TRBD1 matching over 11 bases. There are 17 residues in the CDR3. J gave up 6 bases and V 0 bases, and 9 bases lay outside the gene matches. CDR1 is SGHRS, CDR2 YFSETQ, per germline.

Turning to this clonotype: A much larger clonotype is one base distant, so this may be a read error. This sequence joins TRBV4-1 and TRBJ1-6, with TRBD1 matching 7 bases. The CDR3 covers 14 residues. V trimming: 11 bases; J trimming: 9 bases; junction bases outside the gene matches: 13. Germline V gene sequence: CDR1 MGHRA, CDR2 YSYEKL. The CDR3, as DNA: TGCGCCGGCACCAGAGGGACAGTAGGTTCACCCCTCCACTTT. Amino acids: CAGTRGTVGSPLHF.

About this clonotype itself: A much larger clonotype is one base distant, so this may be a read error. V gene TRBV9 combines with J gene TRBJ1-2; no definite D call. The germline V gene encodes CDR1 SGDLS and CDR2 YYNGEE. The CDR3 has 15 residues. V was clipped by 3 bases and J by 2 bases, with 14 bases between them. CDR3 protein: CASSAEPRSNYGYTF. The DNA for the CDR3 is TGTGCCAGCAGCGCAGAGCCGAGGTCCAACTATGGCTACACCTTC. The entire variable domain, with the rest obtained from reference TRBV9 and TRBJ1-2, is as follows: DSGVTQTPKHLITATGQRVTLRCSPRSGDLSVYWYQQSLDQGLQFLIQYYNGEERAKGNILERFSAQQFPDLHSELNLSSLELGDSALYFCASSAEPRSNYGYTFGSGTRLTVV.

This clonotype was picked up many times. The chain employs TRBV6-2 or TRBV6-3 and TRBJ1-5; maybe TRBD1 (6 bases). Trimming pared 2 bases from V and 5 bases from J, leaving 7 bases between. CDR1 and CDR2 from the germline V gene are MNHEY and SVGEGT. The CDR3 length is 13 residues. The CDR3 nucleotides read TGTGCCAGCAGTTACAGGGGGGATCAGCCCCAGCATTTT. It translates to CASSYRGDQPQHF.

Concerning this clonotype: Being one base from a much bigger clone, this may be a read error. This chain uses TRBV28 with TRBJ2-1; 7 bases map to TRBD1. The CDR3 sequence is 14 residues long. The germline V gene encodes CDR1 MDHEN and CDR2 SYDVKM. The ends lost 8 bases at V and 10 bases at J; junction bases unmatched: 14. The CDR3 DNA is TGTGCCAGCTCTCTTCAAGGGGGCTACTACGAGCAGTTCTTC. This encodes CASSLQGGYYEQFF.

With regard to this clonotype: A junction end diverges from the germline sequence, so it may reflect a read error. CDR3 in amino acids: CASSLRAGVSTDAQYF. The CDR3 DNA reads TGTGCCAGCAGTTTAAGGGCAGGAGTCAGCACAGATGCGCAGTATTTT. J is TRBJ2-3 and V is TRBV12-3 or TRBV12-4, with unresolved D. This CDR3 comprises 16 residues.

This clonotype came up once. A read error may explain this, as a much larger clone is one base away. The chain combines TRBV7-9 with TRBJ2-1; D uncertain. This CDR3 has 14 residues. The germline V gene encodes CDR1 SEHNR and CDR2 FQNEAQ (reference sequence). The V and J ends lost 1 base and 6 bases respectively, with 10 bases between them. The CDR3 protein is CASSLVGRVNEQFF. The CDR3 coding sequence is TGTGCCAGCAGCTTAGTCGGACGAGTCAATGAGCAGTTCTTC.

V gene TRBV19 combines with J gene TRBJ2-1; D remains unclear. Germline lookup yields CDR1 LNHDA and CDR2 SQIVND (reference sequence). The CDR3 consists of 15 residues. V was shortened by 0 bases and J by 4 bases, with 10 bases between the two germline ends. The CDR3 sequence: CASSIDRSEYNEQFF. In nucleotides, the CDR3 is TGTGCCAGTAGTATAGATCGCAGCGAATACAATGAGCAGTTCTTC.

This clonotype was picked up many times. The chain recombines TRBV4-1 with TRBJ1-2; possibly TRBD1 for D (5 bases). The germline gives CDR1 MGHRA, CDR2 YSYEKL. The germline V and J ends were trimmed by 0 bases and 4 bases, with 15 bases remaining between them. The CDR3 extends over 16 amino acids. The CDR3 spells CASSQEGAGKRYGYTF. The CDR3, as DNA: TGCGCCAGCAGCCAAGAAGGGGCAGGGAAACGCTATGGCTACACCTTC.

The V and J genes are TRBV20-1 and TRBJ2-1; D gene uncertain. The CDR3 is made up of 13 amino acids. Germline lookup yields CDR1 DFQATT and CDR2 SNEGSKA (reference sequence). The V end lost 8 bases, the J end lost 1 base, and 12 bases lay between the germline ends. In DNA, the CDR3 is TGCAGTACTGAAAGGGATTCCTACAATGAGCAGTTCTTC. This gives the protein CSTERDSYNEQFF.

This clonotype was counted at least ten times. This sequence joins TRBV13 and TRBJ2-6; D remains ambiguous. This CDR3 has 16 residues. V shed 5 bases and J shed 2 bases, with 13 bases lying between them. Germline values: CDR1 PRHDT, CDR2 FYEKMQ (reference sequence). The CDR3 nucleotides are TGTGCCAGCAGCGGGTCCGACTTTACTGGGGCCAACGTCCTGACTTTC. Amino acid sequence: CASSGSDFTGANVLTF.

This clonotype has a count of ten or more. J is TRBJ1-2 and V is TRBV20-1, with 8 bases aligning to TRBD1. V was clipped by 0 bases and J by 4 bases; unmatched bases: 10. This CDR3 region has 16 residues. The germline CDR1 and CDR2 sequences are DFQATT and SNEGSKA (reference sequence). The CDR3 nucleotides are TGCAGTGCTAGAGATCCCCTCAGGGGGCTCACCTATGGCTACACCTTC. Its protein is CSARDPLRGLTYGYTF.

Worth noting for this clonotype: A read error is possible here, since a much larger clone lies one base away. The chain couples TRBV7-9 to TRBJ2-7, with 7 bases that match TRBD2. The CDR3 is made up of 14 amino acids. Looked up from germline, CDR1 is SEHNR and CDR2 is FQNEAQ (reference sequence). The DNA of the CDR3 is TGTACCAGCAGCCCCAGCCGGGGGACTAAGGAGCAGTACTTC. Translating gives CTSSPSRGTKEQYF. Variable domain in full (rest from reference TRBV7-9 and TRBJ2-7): DTGVSQNPRHKITKRGQNVTFRCDPISEHNRLYWYRQTLGQGPEFLTYFQNEAQLEKSRLLSDRFSAERPKGSFSTLEIQRTEQGDSAMYLCTSSPSRGTKEQYFGPGTRLTVT.